This entry features one TCR beta chain sequence. Its antigen is unknown. The CDR3 runs 13 residues. V was pared by 3 bases and J by 1 base, with 6 bases between. CDR1 is KGHSH and CDR2 is LQKENI in the germline V gene. This sample was taken from a study of cytomegalovirus exposure and HLA in healthy donors. Healthy bone marrow donors made up the donor group. Regarding the study as a whole: Among TCR sequences, most were rare, though some public TCRs appeared in many donors. Later on, an analysis found that several of the most significant clusters appeared to be linked to common viral pathogens, which included parvovirus B19. The likely explanation for a cluster of highly shared sequence variants was sequencing artifact.

Primers: 60 Vbeta forward and 13 Jbeta reverse. The protocol was immunoSEQ multiplex PCR, while the TCRdb copy is restricted to in-frame clones and leaves out a portion. Of approximately 240,000 clones listed, roughly 79% were seen once; the top ten hold roughly 0.58%. The chain is built from TRBV18 and TRBJ1-1; tentatively, D is TRBD1 (6 bases). Sequencing was carried out using PBMCs. This TCR came from a woman aged 35 to 49 in good health and CMV-seronegative. The CDR3 region has the DNA TGTGCCAGCTCACCCAGGGGGAACACTGAAGCTTTCTTT. Amino acids: CASSPRGNTEAFF.